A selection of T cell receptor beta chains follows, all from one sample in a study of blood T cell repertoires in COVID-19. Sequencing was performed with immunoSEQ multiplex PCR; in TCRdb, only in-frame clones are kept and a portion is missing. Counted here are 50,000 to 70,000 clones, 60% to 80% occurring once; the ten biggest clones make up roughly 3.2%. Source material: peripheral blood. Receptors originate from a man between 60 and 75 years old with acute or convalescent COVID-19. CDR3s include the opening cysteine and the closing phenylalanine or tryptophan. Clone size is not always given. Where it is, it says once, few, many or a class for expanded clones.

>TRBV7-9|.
CASNFKGDGYTF
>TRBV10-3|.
CAIRGTFTDTQYF
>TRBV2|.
CASAEPSNEKLFF
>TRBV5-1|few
CASSSLPSSYEQYF
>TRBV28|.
CASSPRRSVTEAFF
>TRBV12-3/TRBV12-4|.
CATARLQETQYF
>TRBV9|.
CASSAHFSVSYNEQFF
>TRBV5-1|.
CASSQKTGEKLFF
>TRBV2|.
CASSEAKQVSLTF
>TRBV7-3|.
CASSLRDSNTEAFF
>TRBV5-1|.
CASSLGGQSEAFF
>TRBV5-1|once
CASSLIPDSSNPTF
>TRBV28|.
CASWDRDQDTQYF
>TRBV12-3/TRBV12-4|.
CASSRVSAGTQYF
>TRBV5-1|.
CASSFQGGTNYGYTF
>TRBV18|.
CASSPGEWTGGNSNQPQHF
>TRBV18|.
CASSPGQPYSGNTIYF
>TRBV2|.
CASSAQGMNTEAFF
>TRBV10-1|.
CASRTRLARVNTDTQYF
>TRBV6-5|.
CASRAGGSGGYTF